This TCR beta chain was captured by sequencing in a study of cytomegalovirus exposure and HLA in healthy donors. Study overall: Caucasian-associated ancestry cluster membership applied to 75% to 85% of several hundred genotyped donors.

Whole-study results and caveats: Later on, a genetic analysis was performed. It linked a missense variant in DCLRE1C with V- and J-gene trimming of TCR beta. Sequencing probably produced one cluster of sequence variants that were highly shared.

Healthy individuals who donated bone marrow served as the donors. For this clone: The antigen is undetermined.

CDR1 KGHSH and CDR2 LQKENI come from the germline V gene. Trimming took off 0 bases at V and 4 bases at J, with 15 bases between the two ends. The CDR3 spans 16 residues. PCR involved 60 Vbeta and 13 Jbeta primers. This table comes from immunoSEQ multiplex PCR, and its TCRdb copy is limited to in-frame clones, with some not included. Its clone listing holds tens of thousands of clones. This receptor was taken from a man aged 50 or older in good health and CMV-seronegative. This chain links TRBV18 with TRBJ1-1, with a weak D call TRBD1 (6 bases). Sequencing input: PBMCs. The CDR3 DNA sequence: TGTGCCAGCTCACCACCTGCGACGAGGGGGAGCACTGAAGCTTTCTTT. This encodes CASSPPATRGSTEAFF.